The 10 T cell receptor beta chains below were found in one sample sequenced in a study of T cell responses to AZD1222 COVID-19 vaccine. Data came from immunoSEQ multiplex PCR; TCRdb stores just in-frame clones and leaves some out. The table has over 90,000 clones, 70% to 90% seen once. The source was peripheral blood, collected 28 days after the second AZD1222 dose. These TCRs come from an adult who received the AZD1222 COVID-19 vaccine.

The CDR3 loop reads CASSEGPGGNQPQHF. The CDR3 DNA reads as TGTGCCAGCAGTGAGGGCCCAGGGGGCAATCAGCCCCAGCATTTT. The V and J genes are TRBV2 and TRBJ1-5; a possible D gene is TRBD1 (6 bases). Germline CDR1 and CDR2: SNHLY and FYNNEI. The germline V and J ends were trimmed by 3 bases and 2 bases, with 11 bases remaining between them. CDR3 size: 15 residues.

This clone is a singleton in its sample. The chain recombines TRBV5-1 with TRBJ2-2, with 7 bases lining up with TRBD1. V lost 4 bases, J lost 4 bases, and 10 bases stayed unmatched. CDR1 is SGHRS, CDR2 YFSETQ, per germline. This CDR3 region has 16 residues. The CDR3 nucleotides are TGCGCCAGCAGCGATAGACAGGGATCGACCACCGGGGAGCTGTTTTTT. The encoded protein is CASSDRQGSTTGELFF.

Here the CDR3 DNA reads TGTGCCACCAGCAGAGGCCCTAGCGGGCTAGCCTACAATGAGCAGTTCTTC. Its protein product is CATSRGPSGLAYNEQFF. The J gene is TRBJ2-1, the V gene TRBV15; 8 nucleotides align to TRBD2. The germline V gene has CDR1 LNHNV and CDR2 YYDKDF (reference sequence). The CDR3 spans 17 residues. With V trimmed by 1 base and J by 2 bases, 7 bases remained unmatched.

V gene TRBV7-2 combines with J gene TRBJ1-2; 9 bases match TRBD1. Germline assignment: CDR1 SGHTA and CDR2 FQGNSA. The CDR3 runs to 15 residues. After removal of 4 bases from V and 4 bases from J, the junction contained 7 bases not matched to a gene. CDR3 sequence reads: CASSSRTGEAYGYTF. The CDR3 DNA follows: TGTGCCAGCAGCTCCCGGACAGGGGAGGCCTATGGCTACACCTTC.

The chain uses TRBV2 and TRBJ2-5, with a possible D match to TRBD2 (7 bases). Germline V lookup: CDR1 SNHLY, CDR2 FYNNEI. This CDR3 region has 12 residues. Trimming left V 4 bases short and J 14 bases short, with 17 bases between. The CDR3 bases are TGTGCCAGCAGTGCTACTTCGAGGGGGGGCTACTTC. This encodes CASSATSRGGYF.

The chain couples TRBV11-2 to TRBJ2-7, with D perhaps assigned TRBD1 or TRBD2 (5 bases each). From germline, CDR1 is SGHAT and CDR2 FQNNGV. The CDR3 length is 13 residues. V shed 10 bases and J shed 2 bases, with 15 bases lying between them. This chain's CDR3 is CATRGVGTYEQYF. CDR3 bases: TGTGCCACCCGAGGGGTGGGAACCTACGAGCAGTACTTC.

This clone was observed once. V usage is TRBV12-3 or TRBV12-4 and J usage is TRBJ1-1; D possibly corresponds to TRBD1 (5 bases). The CDR3 has 13 residues. V shed 2 bases and J shed 6 bases, with 10 bases lying between them. CDR3 nucleotides: TGTGCCAGCAGTTTATCTACAGGCGCTGAAGCTTTCTTT. It yields the protein CASSLSTGAEAFF.

This sequence joins TRBV12-3 or TRBV12-4 and TRBJ2-1; D is unresolved. Trimming removed 8 bases from V and 5 bases from J, with 4 bases in between. The CDR3 contains 10 residues. The CDR3 spells CASEDNEQFF. CDR3 in DNA: TGTGCCAGCGAAGACAATGAGCAGTTCTTC.

This clone was recorded many times. The gene calls are TRBV11-3 and TRBJ2-5, with TRBD2 matching 7 bases. After removal of 7 bases from V and 3 bases from J, the junction contained 8 bases not matched to a gene. Per germline, CDR1 SGHNT and CDR2 YENEEA. This CDR3 spans 14 amino acids. The CDR3 spells CASTSREGEETQYF. The CDR3 nucleotides read TGTGCCAGCACCTCTAGGGAGGGAGAAGAGACCCAGTACTTC.

This sequence joins TRBV21-1 and TRBJ2-1; the table calls TRBD2, which could not be checked here. TRBV21-1 is flagged as a pseudogene. The CDR3 runs to 17 residues. Here the CDR3 DNA reads TGTGCCAGCAGCAAAGTCGTTAAGGGACTAACCTACAATGAGCAGTTCTTC. This encodes CASSKVVKGLTYNEQFF.